This T cell receptor beta chain is drawn from a study of T cells in Graves' hyperthyroidism and ophthalmopathy. Amplification yielded TCR beta CDR3 regions, with RNA transcripts as the source. A first-round RT-PCR of the TCR CDR3 used the HTBI primer set. In TCRdb, the multiplex PCR reads were re-called with MiXCR into one record per CDR3 protein. The profile shows about 700,000 distinct CDR3 sequences, roughly 46% of them singletons. This CDR3 contains 11 residues. Trimming left V 5 bases short and J 8 bases short, with 9 bases between. The clonotype originates from an adult man with Graves' disease, either hyperthyroidism or ophthalmopathy (not recorded which). Sequencing was done on a sample of peripheral blood or thyroid tissue (not recorded which). The V and J genes are TRBV12-3 or TRBV12-4 and TRBJ2-5; D is uncertain. The CDR3 loop is CASSSGQTQYF. CDR3 bases: TGTGCCAGCAGTAGTGGCCAAACCCAGTACTTC.